Reported below is one TCR beta chain. What it recognizes is unknown. Primers for the PCR totalled 60 Vbeta and 13 Jbeta. Here immunoSEQ multiplex PCR was the method, and the copy in TCRdb shows in-frame clones only, minus some. The table counts around 150,000 clones; over 1% lies in the top ten. Trimming removed 3 bases at V and 3 bases at J, with 6 bases between. The CDR3 consists of 13 residues. Looked up from germline, CDR1 is SGHTA and CDR2 is FQGTGA. This entry is derived from a study of cytomegalovirus exposure and HLA in healthy donors. Study-wide context: In terms of ancestry, the Caucasian-associated cluster contained roughly 81% of the approximately 430 genotyped donors.

Study-level points and caveats: Earlier analysis found most TCR beta V segments productive about 90% or about 30% of the time. There were some public TCRs occurring in many donors, but most TCR sequences were rare.

The chain carries TRBV7-3 and TRBJ2-1; no clear D gene. This sequence originates from a woman in her sixties or seventies in good health and CMV-seronegative. Sequenced material: PBMCs. This CDR3 is CASSFQVYNEQFF. CDR3 DNA: TGTGCCAGCAGCTTTCAGGTCTACAATGAGCAGTTCTTC.